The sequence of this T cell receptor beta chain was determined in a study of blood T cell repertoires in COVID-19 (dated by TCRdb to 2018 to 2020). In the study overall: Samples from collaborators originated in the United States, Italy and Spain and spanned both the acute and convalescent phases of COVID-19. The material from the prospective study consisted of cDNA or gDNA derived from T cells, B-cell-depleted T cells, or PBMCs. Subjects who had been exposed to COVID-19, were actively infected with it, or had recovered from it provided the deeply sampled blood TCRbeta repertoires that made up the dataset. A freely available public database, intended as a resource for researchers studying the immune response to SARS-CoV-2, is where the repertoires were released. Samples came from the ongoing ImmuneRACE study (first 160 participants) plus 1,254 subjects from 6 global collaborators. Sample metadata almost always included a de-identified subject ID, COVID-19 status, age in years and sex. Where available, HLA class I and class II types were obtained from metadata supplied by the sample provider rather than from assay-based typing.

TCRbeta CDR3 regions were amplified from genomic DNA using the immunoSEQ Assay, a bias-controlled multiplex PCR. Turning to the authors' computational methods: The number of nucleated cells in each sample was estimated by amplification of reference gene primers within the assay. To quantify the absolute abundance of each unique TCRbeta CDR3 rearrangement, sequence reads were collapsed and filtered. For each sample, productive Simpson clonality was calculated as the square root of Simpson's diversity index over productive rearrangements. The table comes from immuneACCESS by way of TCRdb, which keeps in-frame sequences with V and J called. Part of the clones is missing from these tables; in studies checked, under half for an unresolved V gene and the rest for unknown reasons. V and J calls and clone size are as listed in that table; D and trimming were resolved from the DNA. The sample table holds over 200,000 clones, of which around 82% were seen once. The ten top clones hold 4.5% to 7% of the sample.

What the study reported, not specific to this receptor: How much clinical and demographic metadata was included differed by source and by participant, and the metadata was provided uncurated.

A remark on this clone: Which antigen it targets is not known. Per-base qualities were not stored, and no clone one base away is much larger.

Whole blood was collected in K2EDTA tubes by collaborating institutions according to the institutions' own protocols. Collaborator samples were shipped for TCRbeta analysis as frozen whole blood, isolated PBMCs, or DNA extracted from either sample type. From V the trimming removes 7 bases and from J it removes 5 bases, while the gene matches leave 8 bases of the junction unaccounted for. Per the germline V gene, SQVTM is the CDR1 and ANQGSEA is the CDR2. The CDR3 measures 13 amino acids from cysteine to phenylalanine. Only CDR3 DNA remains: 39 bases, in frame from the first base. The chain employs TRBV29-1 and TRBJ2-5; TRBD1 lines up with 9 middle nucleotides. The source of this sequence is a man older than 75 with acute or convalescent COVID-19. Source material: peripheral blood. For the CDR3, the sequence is CSGRDRVWETQYF. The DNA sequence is TGCAGCGGCCGGGACAGGGTTTGGGAGACCCAGTACTTC. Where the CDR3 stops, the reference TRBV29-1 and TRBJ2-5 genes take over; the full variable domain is SAVISQKPSRDICQRGTSLTIQCQVDSQVTMMFWYRQQPGQSLTLIATANQGSEATYESGFVIDKFPISRPNLTFSTLTVSNMSPEDSSIYLCSGRDRVWETQYFGPGTRLLVL.